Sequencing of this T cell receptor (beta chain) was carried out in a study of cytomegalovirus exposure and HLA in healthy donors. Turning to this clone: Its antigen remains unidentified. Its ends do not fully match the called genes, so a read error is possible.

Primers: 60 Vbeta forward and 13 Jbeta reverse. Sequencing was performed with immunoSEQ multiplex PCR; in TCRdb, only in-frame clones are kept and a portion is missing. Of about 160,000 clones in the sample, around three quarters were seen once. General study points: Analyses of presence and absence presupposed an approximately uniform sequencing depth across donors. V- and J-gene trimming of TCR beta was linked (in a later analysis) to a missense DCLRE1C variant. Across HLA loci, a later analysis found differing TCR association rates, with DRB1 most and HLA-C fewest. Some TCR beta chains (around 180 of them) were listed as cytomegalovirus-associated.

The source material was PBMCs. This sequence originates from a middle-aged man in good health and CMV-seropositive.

CDR3 sequence (DNA): TGTGCTAGCAGCCCTGGAACGAGGGGAAACACCATATATTTT. This encodes CASSPGTRGNTIYF. This sequence joins TRBV7-7 and TRBJ1-3, with D unclear. This CDR3 contains 14 residues. Germline lookup yields CDR1 SSHAT and CDR2 FNYEAQ (reference sequence).